This TCR beta chain was recorded in a study of cytomegalovirus exposure and HLA in healthy donors. A word on this clone: Its antigen is currently unknown.

CDR1 is KGHSH, CDR2 LQKENI, per germline. V gave up 4 bases and J gave up 5 bases; unmatched junction bases: 4. The CDR3 has 13 residues. The study, taken as a whole, reports: A later analysis linked a missense DCLRE1C variant to TCR beta V- and J-gene trimming. Several top significant clusters appeared, in a later analysis, to be linked to common viral pathogens.

Vbeta (60) and Jbeta (13) primers were used in the PCR. The data were produced by immunoSEQ multiplex PCR, yet TCRdb's version contains in-frame clones alone and is incomplete. This table lists 50,000 to 75,000 clones. Sequenced: PBMCs. This sequence joins TRBV18 and TRBJ2-5, with 7 bases identical to TRBD1. The receptor comes from a woman aged 18-29 years in good health and CMV-seronegative. CDR3 loop: CASSLDREETQYF. In DNA form, the CDR3 reads TGTGCCAGCTCACTAGACAGGGAGGAGACCCAGTACTTC.